These T cell receptor beta chains were read from a single sample in a study of cytomegalovirus exposure and HLA in healthy donors. The assay was immunoSEQ multiplex PCR, and TCRdb's table has in-frame clones only and misses some. This table holds some 230,000 clones, 75% to 95% found once. The sequencing sample was made of PBMCs. The receptors derive from a woman younger than 35 in good health and CMV-seronegative. CDR3s include the opening cysteine and the closing phenylalanine or tryptophan. A D gene is named only where the DNA matches it firmly. Clone size, where shown, is once, few, many, or a class for clones that have expanded.

clone_size d_call j_call v_call cdr3_nt cdr3_aa
NA NA TRBJ2-7 TRBV28 TGTGCCAGCAGTTTAGGGACAAATAACGAGCAGTACTTC CASSLGTNNEQYF
NA TRBD2 TRBJ2-7 TRBV7-2 TGTGCCAGCAGCTACGAGGCCCAGACTAGCGGCCGGCTACGGGAAGAGCAGTACTTC CASSYEAQTSGRLREEQYF
NA NA TRBJ1-5 TRBV5-6 TGTGCCAGCAGCTTGGCAGGGAATCAGCCCCAGCATTTT CASSLAGNQPQHF
once TRBD1 TRBJ1-1 TRBV5-1 TGCGCCAGCAGCGGGGGACAGGTGAACACTGAAGCTTTCTTT CASSGGQVNTEAFF
NA NA TRBJ2-7 TRBV11-2 TGTGCCAGCAGCCCCAGACTAGACACCTACGAGCAGTACTTC CASSPRLDTYEQYF
NA TRBD2 TRBJ2-1 TRBV30 TGTGCCTGGAGTGTACAAGCGGGAAGCTCCTACAATGAGCAGTTCTTC CAWSVQAGSSYNEQFF
once NA TRBJ2-6 TRBV28 TGTGCCAGCAGTTTGGGGAGAAACTCTGGGGCCAACGTCCTGACTTTC CASSLGRNSGANVLTF
NA TRBD1 TRBJ2-3 TRBV12-5 TGTGCTAGTGGAAAGGGGGCCCGCACAGATACGCAGTATTTT CASGKGARTDTQYF
NA TRBD1 TRBJ1-1 TRBV5-6 TGTGCCAGCAGGCAAGAACTTGGGACAGCGAACACTGAAGCTTTCTTT CASRQELGTANTEAFF
NA NA TRBJ1-2 TRBV5-4 TGTGCCAGCAGCTTGGGGGGAGGCAGGGAAATCTATGGCTACACCTTC CASSLGGGREIYGYTF
NA NA TRBJ2-7 TRBV5-4 TGTGCCAGCAGCGACCGCGGGTTAGGTTCCTACGAGCAGTACTTC CASSDRGLGSYEQYF
once NA TRBJ1-1 TRBV5-6 TGTGCCAGCAGCACAACAGGGCGAACCGCTGAAGCTTTCTTT CASSTTGRTAEAFF
NA TRBD1 TRBJ2-1 TRBV5-4 TGTGCCAGCAGCTTGGCGGGACAGGGGAATGAGCAGTTCTTC CASSLAGQGNEQFF
NA NA TRBJ1-1 TRBV7-9 TGTGCCAGCAGCTTAGGTGCCGGGGACACTGAAGCTTTCTTT CASSLGAGDTEAFF
NA TRBD1 TRBJ1-1 TRBV7-9 TGTGCCAGCAGCCCATCACAGGGGGCCCGCACTGAAGCTTTCTTT CASSPSQGARTEAFF
NA NA TRBJ2-7 TRBV29-1 TGCAGCGTTGATCTAGGGGACTACGAGCAGTACTTC CSVDLGDYEQYF
NA TRBD2 TRBJ2-7 TRBV5-1 TGCGCCAGCAGCTTTGTTGTAGCGGGAGCATACGAGCAGTACTTC CASSFVVAGAYEQYF
NA TRBD2 TRBJ2-1 TRBV18 TGTGCCAGCTCACCAGGGAGCGGGAGCACCGTCGAGTTCTTC CASSPGSGSTVEFF
NA NA TRBJ1-2 TRBV7-9 TGTGCCAGCAGCTCGACAGCTTATGGCTACACCTTC CASSSTAYGYTF
NA NA TRBJ2-7 TRBV4-1 TGCGCCAGCAGCCAAGCAATCTCAGAACGGCAGTACTTC CASSQAISERQYF
NA NA TRBJ1-4 TRBV5-6 TGTGCCAGCAGCGACAAACAAAGGGGGAGTAATGAAAAACTGTTTTTT CASSDKQRGSNEKLFF
once TRBD2 TRBJ2-7 TRBV18 TGTGCCAGCTCGGGGACTAGCGGGAGCTCCTACGAGCAGTACTTC CASSGTSGSSYEQYF
NA NA TRBJ2-3 TRBV28 TGTGCCAGCAGTCCCAGGGGATGGTCTACAGATACGCAGTATTTT CASSPRGWSTDTQYF
NA TRBD1 TRBJ2-2 TRBV29-1 TGCAGCGTCGGACAGGGTTACCCCGGGGAGCTGTTTTTT CSVGQGYPGELFF
NA NA TRBJ2-2 TRBV10-2 TGCGCCAGCAGTGCGGTAAACCTTGCGAACACCGGGGAGCTGTTTTTT CASSAVNLANTGELFF
NA NA TRBJ2-2 TRBV5-1 TGCGCCAGCAGCTTGGTGATCGGGGGGGAGCTGTTTTTT CASSLVIGGELFF
NA NA TRBJ2-2 TRBV5-4 TGTGCCAGCAGCTTAGACGTGGACAGTGACACCGGGGAGCTGTTTTTT CASSLDVDSDTGELFF
NA NA TRBJ2-7 TRBV7-8 TGTGCCAGCAGCTTCCCCTTACAGGAAAACTCCTACGAGCAGTACTTC CASSFPLQENSYEQYF
NA NA TRBJ1-1 TRBV25-1 TGTGCCAGCAGTGAATCTTGGACAGCGAACACTGAAGCTTTCTTT CASSESWTANTEAFF
NA NA TRBJ2-1 TRBV5-4 TGTGCCAGCACCCTGGACAGCTACAATGAGCAGTTCTTC CASTLDSYNEQFF
NA NA TRBJ1-5 TRBV19 TGTGCCAGTAGTAGTCGGGGGATTATGTATAGCAATCAGCCCCAGCATTTT CASSSRGIMYSNQPQHF
NA TRBD1 TRBJ1-1 TRBV27 TGTGCCAGCAGTATCGGACAGGCCCACACTGAAGCTTTCTTT CASSIGQAHTEAFF
NA TRBD2 TRBJ2-3 TRBV10-1 TGCGCCAGCAGTGAGCCCGTACTAGCGGGAGGGCCCACGGGCACAGATACGCAGTATTTT CASSEPVLAGGPTGTDTQYF
once NA TRBJ2-7 TRBV11-3 TGTGCCAGCAGCCGGGACAACTACGAGCAGTACTTC CASSRDNYEQYF
NA NA TRBJ1-2 TRBV7-6 TGTGCCAGCAGCTCCTCATCACAGGCCCTCTATGGCTACACCTTC CASSSSSQALYGYTF
NA NA TRBJ2-1 TRBV2 TGTGCCAGCAGTGAAGAGGGACTTGGCGTCCATGAGCAGTTCTTC CASSEEGLGVHEQFF
NA TRBD2 TRBJ2-7 TRBV2 TGTGCCAGCAGAAATCTACGGACTAGCGGGAGATACGAGCAGTACTTC CASRNLRTSGRYEQYF
NA TRBD1 TRBJ2-7 TRBV30 TGTGCCTGGACCGCGGACAGGACCTACGAGCAGTACTTC CAWTADRTYEQYF